The 7 T cell receptor beta chains below were found in one sample sequenced in a study of shared clonotypes between healthy human individuals. Produced via immunoSEQ multiplex PCR; TCRdb's table is partial and in-frame only. The sample lists around 2.3 million clones; 95% were seen once. Material for sequencing was naive CD4+ T cells sorted from blood. Stated subset: CD45RA+ positively selected. The receptors were gathered from a man younger than 35 in good health.

The V gene is TRBV18, the J gene TRBJ1-1, with D perhaps TRBD1 (5 bases). Germline CDR1 and CDR2: KGHSH and LQKENI. The CDR3 consists of 16 residues. Trimming pared 4 bases from V and 3 bases from J, leaving 18 bases between. The CDR3 is CASSLTPGGRDTEAFF. The CDR3 bases are TGTGCCAGCTCACTTACCCCCGGGGGACGGGACACTGAAGCTTTCTTT.

The rearrangement uses TRBV10-3 and TRBJ1-1; D is possibly TRBD1 (6 bases). The V end lost 3 bases, the J end lost 2 bases, and 13 bases lay between the germline ends. The CDR3 spans 15 residues. Germline CDR1 and CDR2: ENHRY and SYGVKD. The CDR3 spells CAISEGGRSNTEAFF. In nucleotides, the CDR3 is TGTGCCATCAGTGAAGGGGGTCGAAGTAACACTGAAGCTTTCTTT.

V and J are TRBV27 and TRBJ2-2, with unresolved D. V was trimmed by 2 bases and J by 0 bases, leaving 7 bases between them. This CDR3 comprises 15 residues. The germline gives CDR1 MNHEY, CDR2 SMNVEV (reference sequence). In nucleotides, the CDR3 is TGTGCCAGCAGTTTAGTTCCCCCGAACACCGGGGAGCTGTTTTTT. Translating it yields CASSLVPPNTGELFF.

Points on this clone: Distinct nucleotide sequences in the sample also encode this CDR3. The chain combines TRBV6-5 with TRBJ2-7; 10 nucleotides agree with TRBD2. The CDR3 runs to 14 residues. V gave up 6 bases and J gave up 0 bases; unmatched junction bases: 2. The germline gives CDR1 MNHEY, CDR2 SVGAGI. The CDR3 loop is CASRAGGSSYEQYF. In nucleotides, the CDR3 is TGTGCCAGCAGAGCGGGAGGGAGCTCCTACGAGCAGTACTTC.

This chain joins TRBV6-1 and TRBJ2-3; 11 bases align to TRBD2. The CDR3 is 15 residues long. V lost 5 bases and J lost 3; bases outside the gene matches: 4. Germline values: CDR1 MNHNS, CDR2 SASEGT. The DNA for the CDR3 is TGTGCCAGCAGTATTACTAGCGGGAGAACAGATACGCAGTATTTT. Amino acid sequence: CASSITSGRTDTQYF.

V gene TRBV28 combines with J gene TRBJ2-3; 8 bases map to TRBD1. V lost 8 bases to trimming and J lost 5 bases; unmatched junction nucleotides: 15. This CDR3 is 16 amino acids long. Germline values: CDR1 MDHEN, CDR2 SYDVKM. This CDR3 reads CASGRGDRGGLDTQYF. The CDR3 DNA sequence: TGTGCCAGCGGTAGGGGAGACAGGGGCGGATTAGATACGCAGTATTTT.

The CDR3 region has the DNA TGCGCCAGCAGCTTGGCGAAACAGTCGGGTTCTAATTCACCCCTCCACTTT. This encodes CASSLAKQSGSNSPLHF. J is TRBJ1-6 and V is TRBV5-1; no reliable D call. Trimming shortened V by 0 bases and J by 6 bases, and 16 bases separated the two germline ends. Germline assignment: CDR1 SGHRS and CDR2 YFSETQ. The CDR3 is 17 amino acids.